The 9 T cell receptor beta chains below come from one sample, sequenced in a study of T-cell memory formation after mild COVID-19. MiXCR, run by TCRdb on the 5' RACE reads, gives a single entry per CDR3 protein. The table records about 390,000 distinct CDR3 sequences, more than 20% of them present only once. Sequencing used PBMCs or a T cell subset sorted from them (not recorded which). The receptors shown here come from an adult woman who had mild COVID-19 (a few samples of this study predate the infection). Cell type and time point are not known.

This clonotype occurred a few times. This CDR3 reads CASSQDLSGSHSYEQYF. DNA of the CDR3: TGTGCCAGCAGCCAAGATTTGTCCGGGAGCCACTCCTACGAGCAGTACTTC. This chain links TRBV3-1 with TRBJ2-7; D might be TRBD2 (6 bases). V was pared by 0 bases and J by 0 bases, with 15 bases between. Germline CDR1 is LGHDT and CDR2 is YNNKEL (reference sequence). The CDR3 sequence is 17 residues long.

CDR3 DNA sequence: TGTGCCAGCAGCCAAGTCCTTTCCGGGCCCTACGAGCAGTACTTC. Its translation is CASSQVLSGPYEQYF. This rearrangement joins TRBV4-2 to TRBJ2-7; D remains ambiguous. The germline CDR1 and CDR2 sequences are LGHNA and YNFKEQ. The CDR3 has 15 residues. Trimming removed 1 base at V and 2 bases at J, with 12 bases between.

The chain is built from TRBV25-1 and TRBJ2-3; D remains ambiguous. Germline assignment: CDR1 MGHDK and CDR2 SYGVNS. CDR3 length equals 14 residues. The V and J ends lost 4 bases and 1 base respectively, with 9 bases between them. Here the CDR3 reads CASSGGEGTDTQYF. The CDR3 DNA follows: TGTGCCAGCAGTGGGGGTGAGGGCACAGATACGCAGTATTTT.

This clonotype was counted between two and nine times. J is TRBJ2-1 and V is TRBV15; 9 bases are a match to TRBD2. CDR1 and CDR2 (germline): LNHNV, YYDKDF (reference sequence). V lost 4 bases, J lost 10 bases, and 5 bases stayed unmatched. There are 13 residues in the CDR3. The CDR3: CATSTGGRGEQFF. The CDR3 nucleotides are TGTGCCACCAGCACTGGCGGGAGGGGGGAGCAGTTCTTC.

This clonotype was observed a handful of times. The chain links TRBV4-1 to TRBJ2-6; 9 bases align to TRBD1. V was pared by 3 bases and J by 4 bases, with 13 bases of the junction left unmatched. The CDR3 contains 19 residues. Per germline, CDR1 MGHRA and CDR2 YSYEKL. DNA for the CDR3: TGCGCCAGCAGCCATAATACGGGACAGGGACCTGAAGGGGCCAACGTCCTGACTTTC. Its protein product is CASSHNTGQGPEGANVLTF.

The rearrangement uses TRBV4-1 and TRBJ1-1; 10 bases match TRBD1. J gave up 4 bases and V 4 bases, and 18 bases lay outside the gene matches. Germline values: CDR1 MGHRA, CDR2 YSYEKL. The CDR3 runs to 19 residues. The chain's CDR3 is CASSRQAGTGVEGGTEAFF. The CDR3 DNA follows: TGCGCCAGCAGCCGTCAAGCCGGGACAGGGGTGGAGGGGGGCACTGAAGCTTTCTTT.

V is TRBV3-1 and J is TRBJ1-5; D might be TRBD1 (5 bases). The ends were cut back, 1 base at V and 0 bases at J, with 7 bases in the middle. Looked up from germline, CDR1 is LGHDT and CDR2 is YNNKEL (reference sequence). This CDR3 has 15 residues. The CDR3 DNA sequence: TGTGCCAGCAGCCAAGGGGGGAATAGCAATCAGCCCCAGCATTTT. It specifies CASSQGGNSNQPQHF.

V gene TRBV6-2 or TRBV6-3 combines with J gene TRBJ2-1; 15 bases map to TRBD2. Germline values: CDR1 MNHEY, CDR2 SVGEGT. After removal of 5 bases from V and 15 bases from J, the junction contained 11 bases not matched to a gene. The CDR3 extends over 15 amino acids. The chain's CDR3 is CASSTGTSGRIGAFF. The CDR3 DNA follows: TGTGCCAGCAGTACCGGGACTAGCGGGAGGATCGGCGCGTTCTTC.

This clonotype showed up just a few times. The J gene is TRBJ2-7, the V gene TRBV5-1; TRBD1 might be the D (7 bases). The CDR3 length is 15 residues. Trimming removed 0 bases at V and 2 bases at J, with 12 bases between. Germline V lookup: CDR1 SGHRS, CDR2 YFSETQ. The CDR3 DNA is TGCGCCAGCAGCTTGGGACAGGGACTCACCTACGAGCAGTACTTC. It translates to CASSLGQGLTYEQYF.